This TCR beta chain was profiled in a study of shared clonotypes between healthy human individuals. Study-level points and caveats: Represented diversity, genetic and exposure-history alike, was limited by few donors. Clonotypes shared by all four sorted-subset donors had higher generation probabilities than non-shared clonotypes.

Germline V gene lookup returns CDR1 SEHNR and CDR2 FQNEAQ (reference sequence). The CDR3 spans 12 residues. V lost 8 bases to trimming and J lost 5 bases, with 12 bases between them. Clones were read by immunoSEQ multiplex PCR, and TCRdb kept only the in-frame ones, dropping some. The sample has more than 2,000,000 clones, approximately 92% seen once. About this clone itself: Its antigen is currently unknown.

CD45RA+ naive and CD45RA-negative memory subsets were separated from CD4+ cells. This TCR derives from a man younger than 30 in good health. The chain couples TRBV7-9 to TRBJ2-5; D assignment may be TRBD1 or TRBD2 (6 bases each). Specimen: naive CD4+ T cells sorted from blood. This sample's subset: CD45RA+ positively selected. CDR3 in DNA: TGTGCCAGCCTAGGGGGGACGGAGACCCAGTACTTC. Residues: CASLGGTETQYF. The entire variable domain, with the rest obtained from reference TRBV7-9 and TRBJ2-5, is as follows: DTGVSQNPRHKITKRGQNVTFRCDPISEHNRLYWYRQTLGQGPEFLTYFQNEAQLEKSRLLSDRFSAERPKGSFSTLEIQRTEQGDSAMYLCASLGGTETQYFGPGTRLLVL.